This T cell receptor beta chain was recovered during a study of T cell responses to AZD1222 COVID-19 vaccine. Data came from immunoSEQ multiplex PCR; TCRdb stores just in-frame clones and leaves some out. Found here are some 110,000 clones, about 90% of them singletons; the top ten hold more than 1.5%. Study results and caveats: Reportedly, nearly half of unique spike TCRs recognized epitopes outside B.1.351/B.1.1.7 mutations. Vaccine-associated CD4 TCRs ranged over spike, dominating at 160-218 and 743-854.

Trimming stripped 3 bases from V and 1 base from J, with 6 bases between. The length of the CDR3 is 14 residues. Germline V gene lookup returns CDR1 MRHNA and CDR2 SNTAGT. Notes on this clone: The antigen is unknown.

This specimen was peripheral blood, taken 28 days after the second AZD1222 dose. This TCR was sampled from an adult who received the AZD1222 COVID-19 vaccine. The rearrangement links TRBV6-4 to TRBJ2-2; D is ambiguous. The CDR3 loop reads CASSDMGNTGELFF. The CDR3 nucleotides read TGTGCCAGCAGTGATATGGGGAACACCGGGGAGCTGTTTTTT.